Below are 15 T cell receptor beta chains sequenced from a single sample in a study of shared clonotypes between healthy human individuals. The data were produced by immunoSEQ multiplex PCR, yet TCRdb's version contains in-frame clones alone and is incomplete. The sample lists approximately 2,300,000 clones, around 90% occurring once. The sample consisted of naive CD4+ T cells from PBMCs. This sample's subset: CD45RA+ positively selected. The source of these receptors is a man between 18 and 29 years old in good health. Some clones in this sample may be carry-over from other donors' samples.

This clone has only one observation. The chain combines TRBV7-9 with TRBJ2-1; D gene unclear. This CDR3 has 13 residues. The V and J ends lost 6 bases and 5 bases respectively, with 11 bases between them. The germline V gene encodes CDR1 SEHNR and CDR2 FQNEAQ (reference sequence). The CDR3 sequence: CASSRRPDNEQFF. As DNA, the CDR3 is TGTGCCAGCAGTCGACGGCCGGACAATGAGCAGTTCTTC.

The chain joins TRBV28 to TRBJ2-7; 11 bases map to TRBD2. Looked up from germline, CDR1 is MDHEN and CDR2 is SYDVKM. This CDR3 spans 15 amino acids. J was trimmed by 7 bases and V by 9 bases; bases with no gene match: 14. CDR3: CARTYPLAGGGEQYF. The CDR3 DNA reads TGTGCCAGAACCTATCCGCTAGCGGGAGGAGGGGAGCAGTACTTC.

The CDR3 DNA reads TGTGCCAGCAGTGCTTTGAGGGAGGGCCGACCCTACGAGCAGTACTTC. Translated, it gives CASSALREGRPYEQYF. The chain has TRBV6-1 and TRBJ2-7, with TRBD2 identical over 7 bases. The CDR3 runs 16 residues. V trimming: 4 bases; J trimming: 2 bases; junction bases outside the gene matches: 11. CDR1 MNHNS and CDR2 SASEGT come from the germline V gene.

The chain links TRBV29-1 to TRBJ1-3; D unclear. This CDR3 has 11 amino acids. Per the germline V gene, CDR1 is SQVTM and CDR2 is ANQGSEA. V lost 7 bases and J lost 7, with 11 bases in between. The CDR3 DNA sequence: TGCAGCGGAATGAAGGGTAACACCATATATTTT. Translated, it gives CSGMKGNTIYF.

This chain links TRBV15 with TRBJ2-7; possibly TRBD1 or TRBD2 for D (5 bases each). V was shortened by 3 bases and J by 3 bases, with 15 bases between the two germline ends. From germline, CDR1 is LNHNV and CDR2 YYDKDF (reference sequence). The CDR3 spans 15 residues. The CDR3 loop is CATSRAPGARYEQYF. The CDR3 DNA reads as TGTGCCACCAGCAGGGCCCCCGGGGCGCGCTACGAGCAGTACTTC.

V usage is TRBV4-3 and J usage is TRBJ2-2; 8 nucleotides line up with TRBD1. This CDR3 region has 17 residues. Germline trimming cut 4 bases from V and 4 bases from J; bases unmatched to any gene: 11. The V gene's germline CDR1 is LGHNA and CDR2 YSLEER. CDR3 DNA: TGCGCCAGCAGCCGAACCATTGCAGGGGGCGGCACCGGGGAGCTGTTTTTT. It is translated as CASSRTIAGGGTGELFF.

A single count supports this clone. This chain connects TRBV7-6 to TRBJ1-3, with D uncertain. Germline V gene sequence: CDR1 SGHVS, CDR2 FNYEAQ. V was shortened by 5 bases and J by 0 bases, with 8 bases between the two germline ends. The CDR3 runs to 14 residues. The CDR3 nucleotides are TGTGCCAGCAGCCCGTATAGCTCTGGAAACACCATATATTTT. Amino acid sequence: CASSPYSSGNTIYF.

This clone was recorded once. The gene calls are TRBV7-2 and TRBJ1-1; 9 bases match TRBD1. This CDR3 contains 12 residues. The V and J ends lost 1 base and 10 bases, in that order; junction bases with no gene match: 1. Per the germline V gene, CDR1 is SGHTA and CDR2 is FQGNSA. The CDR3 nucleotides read TGTGCCAGCAGCTTAGACAGGGGGCGAGCTTTCTTT. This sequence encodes CASSLDRGRAFF.

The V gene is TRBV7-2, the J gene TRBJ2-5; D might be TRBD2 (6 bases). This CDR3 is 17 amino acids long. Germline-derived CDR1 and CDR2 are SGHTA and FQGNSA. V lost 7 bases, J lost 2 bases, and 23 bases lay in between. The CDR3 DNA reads TGTGCCAGCAACCAGATCTCGGGAGCTGTCCTACAAGAGACCCAGTACTTC. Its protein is CASNQISGAVLQETQYF.

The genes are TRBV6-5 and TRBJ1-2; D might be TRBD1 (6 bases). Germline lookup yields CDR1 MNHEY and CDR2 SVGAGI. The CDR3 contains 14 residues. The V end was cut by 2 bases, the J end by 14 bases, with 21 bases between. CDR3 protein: CASSYGRPKGVQTF. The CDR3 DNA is TGTGCCAGCAGTTACGGTCGGCCCAAGGGGGTTCAAACCTTC.

As DNA, the CDR3 is TGTGCCAGCTCACCACTCCCGGACGGAAGCTCCTACGAGCAGTACTTC. This translates into CASSPLPDGSSYEQYF. This chain joins TRBV18 and TRBJ2-7, with D unclear. The CDR3 has 16 amino acids. Trimming removed 1 base from V and 0 bases from J, with 13 bases in between. Germline CDR1 reads KGHSH; CDR2 reads LQKENI.

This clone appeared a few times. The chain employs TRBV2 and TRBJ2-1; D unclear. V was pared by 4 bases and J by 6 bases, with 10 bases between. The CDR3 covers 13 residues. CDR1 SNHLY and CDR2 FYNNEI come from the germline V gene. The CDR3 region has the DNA TGTGCCAGCAGTGGAGCTAGAGGCAATGAGCAGTTCTTC. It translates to CASSGARGNEQFF.

The CDR3, as DNA: TGCGCCAGCAGCGGGGACAGCGTCTCCTACAATGAGCAGTTCTTC. It codes for CASSGDSVSYNEQFF. The chain uses TRBV5-1 and TRBJ2-1; the match to TRBD1 covers 7 bases. Germline loops: CDR1 SGHRS, CDR2 YFSETQ. After removal of 4 bases from V and 0 bases from J, the junction contained 4 bases not matched to a gene. This CDR3 has 15 residues.

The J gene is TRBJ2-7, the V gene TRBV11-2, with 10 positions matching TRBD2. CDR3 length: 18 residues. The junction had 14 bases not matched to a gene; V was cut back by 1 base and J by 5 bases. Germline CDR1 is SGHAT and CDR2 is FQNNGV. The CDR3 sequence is CASSLVGLAGVTWHEQYF. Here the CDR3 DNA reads TGTGCCAGCAGCTTAGTAGGGCTAGCGGGAGTGACTTGGCACGAGCAGTACTTC.

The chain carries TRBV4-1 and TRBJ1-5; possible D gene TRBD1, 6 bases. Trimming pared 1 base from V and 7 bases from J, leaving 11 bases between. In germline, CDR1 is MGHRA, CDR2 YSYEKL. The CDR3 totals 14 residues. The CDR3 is CASSQVSQGQPQHF. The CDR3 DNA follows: TGCGCCAGCAGCCAAGTGTCTCAGGGGCAGCCCCAGCATTTT.